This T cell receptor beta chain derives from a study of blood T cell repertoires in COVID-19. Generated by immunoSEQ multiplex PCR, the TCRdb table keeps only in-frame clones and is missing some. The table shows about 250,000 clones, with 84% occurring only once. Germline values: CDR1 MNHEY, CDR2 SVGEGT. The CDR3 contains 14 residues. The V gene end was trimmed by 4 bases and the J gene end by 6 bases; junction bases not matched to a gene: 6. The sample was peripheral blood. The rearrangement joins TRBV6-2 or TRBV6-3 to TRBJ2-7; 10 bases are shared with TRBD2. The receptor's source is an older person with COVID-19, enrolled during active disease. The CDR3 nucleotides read TGTGCCAGCAGTTCACTAGCGGGGTCGGGCGAGCAGTACTTC. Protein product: CASSSLAGSGEQYF.